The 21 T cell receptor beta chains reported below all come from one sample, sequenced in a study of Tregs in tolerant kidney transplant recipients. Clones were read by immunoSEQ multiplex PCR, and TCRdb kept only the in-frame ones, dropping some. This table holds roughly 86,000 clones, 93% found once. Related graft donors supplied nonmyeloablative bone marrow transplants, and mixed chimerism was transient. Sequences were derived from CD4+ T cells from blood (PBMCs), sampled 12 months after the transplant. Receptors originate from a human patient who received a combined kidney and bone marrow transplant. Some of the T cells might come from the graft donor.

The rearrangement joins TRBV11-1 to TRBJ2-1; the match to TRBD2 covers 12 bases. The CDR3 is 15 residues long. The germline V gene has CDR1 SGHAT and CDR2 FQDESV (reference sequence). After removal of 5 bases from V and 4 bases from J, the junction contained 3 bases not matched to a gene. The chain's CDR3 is CASSPGLAGYNEQFF. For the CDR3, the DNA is TGTGCCAGCAGCCCGGGACTAGCGGGTTACAATGAGCAGTTCTTC.

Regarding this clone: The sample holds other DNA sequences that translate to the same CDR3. The CDR3 DNA sequence: TGTGCCAGCAGCCTGGACAGGGTAACGGAGACCCAGTACTTC. Its translation: CASSLDRVTETQYF. The chain employs TRBV5-4 and TRBJ2-5; 8 nucleotides align to TRBD1. After removal of 4 bases from V and 5 bases from J, the junction contained 7 bases not matched to a gene. Germline CDR1 and CDR2: SGHNT and YYREEE (reference sequence). The CDR3 extends over 14 amino acids.

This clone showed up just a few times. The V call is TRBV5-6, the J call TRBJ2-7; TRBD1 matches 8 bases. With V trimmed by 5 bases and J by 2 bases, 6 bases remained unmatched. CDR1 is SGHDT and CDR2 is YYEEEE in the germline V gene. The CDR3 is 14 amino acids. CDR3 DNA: TGTGCCAGCAGGGGATGGGACAGGACCTACGAGCAGTACTTC. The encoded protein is CASRGWDRTYEQYF. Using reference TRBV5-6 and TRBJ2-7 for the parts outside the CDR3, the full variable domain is DAGVTQSPTHLIKTRGQQVTLRCSPKSGHDTVSWYQQALGQGPQFIFQYYEEEERQRGNFPDRFSGHQFPNYSSELNVNALLLGDSALYLCASRGWDRTYEQYFGPGTRLTVT.

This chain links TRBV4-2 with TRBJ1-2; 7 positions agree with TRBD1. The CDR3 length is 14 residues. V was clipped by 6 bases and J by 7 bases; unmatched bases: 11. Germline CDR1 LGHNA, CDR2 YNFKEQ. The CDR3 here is CASSLQGEGVGYTF. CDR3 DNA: TGTGCCAGCAGTCTTCAGGGGGAAGGCGTTGGCTACACCTTC.

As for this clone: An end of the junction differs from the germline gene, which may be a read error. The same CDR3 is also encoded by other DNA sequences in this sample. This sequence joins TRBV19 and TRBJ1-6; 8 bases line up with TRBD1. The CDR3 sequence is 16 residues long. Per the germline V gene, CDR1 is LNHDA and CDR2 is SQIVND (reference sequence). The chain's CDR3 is CASSRTGPGDNSPLHF. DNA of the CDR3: TGTGCCAGTAGTAGGACAGGGCCGGGAGATAATTCCCCCCTCCACTTT.

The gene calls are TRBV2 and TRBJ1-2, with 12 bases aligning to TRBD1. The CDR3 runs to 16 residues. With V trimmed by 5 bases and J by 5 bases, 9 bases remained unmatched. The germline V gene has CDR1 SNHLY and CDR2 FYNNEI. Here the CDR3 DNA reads TGTGCCAGCAGTCCGTTGAGGGGACAGGGGGCTTATGGCTACACCTTC. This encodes CASSPLRGQGAYGYTF.

CDR3 DNA sequence: TGTGCCAGTCAGGATTTCTCCTACACAGATACGCAGTATTTT. This codes for CASQDFSYTDTQYF. This chain joins TRBV6-1 and TRBJ2-3; D remains unclear. The germline V gene encodes CDR1 MNHNS and CDR2 SASEGT. The CDR3 sequence is 14 residues long. V lost 9 bases to trimming and J lost 2 bases, with 15 bases between them.

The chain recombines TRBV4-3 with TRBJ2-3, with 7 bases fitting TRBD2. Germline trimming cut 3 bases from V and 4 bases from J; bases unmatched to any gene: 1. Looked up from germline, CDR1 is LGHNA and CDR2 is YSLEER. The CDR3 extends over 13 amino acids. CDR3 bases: TGCGCCAGCAGCCAGGCGGGGGCAGATACGCAGTATTTT. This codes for CASSQAGADTQYF.

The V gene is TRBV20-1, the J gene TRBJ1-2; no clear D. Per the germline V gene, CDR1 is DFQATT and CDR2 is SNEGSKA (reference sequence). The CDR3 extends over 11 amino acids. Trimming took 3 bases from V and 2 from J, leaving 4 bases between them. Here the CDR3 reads CSASRNYGYTF. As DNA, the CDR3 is TGCAGTGCTAGCAGGAACTATGGCTACACCTTC.

CDR3 protein: CASSPGQPESTDTQYF. The CDR3, as DNA: TGTGCCAGCAGCCCGGGACAGCCCGAGTCCACAGATACGCAGTATTTT. The chain joins TRBV14 to TRBJ2-3; 7 bases agree with TRBD1. The V gene's germline CDR1 is SGHDN and CDR2 FVKESK. Trimming took 4 bases from V and 2 from J; bases not matched to a gene: 9. This CDR3 spans 16 amino acids.

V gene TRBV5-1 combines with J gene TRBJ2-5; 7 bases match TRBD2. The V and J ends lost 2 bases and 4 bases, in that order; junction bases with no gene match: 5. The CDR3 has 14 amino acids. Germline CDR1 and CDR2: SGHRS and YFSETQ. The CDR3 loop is CASSLEAGRETQYF. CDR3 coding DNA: TGCGCCAGCAGCTTAGAAGCGGGGCGAGAGACCCAGTACTTC. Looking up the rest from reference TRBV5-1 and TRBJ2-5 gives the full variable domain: KAGVTQTPRYLIKTRGQQVTLSCSPISGHRSVSWYQQTPGQGLQFLFEYFSETQRNKGNFPGRFSGRQFSNSRSEMNVSTLELGDSALYLCASSLEAGRETQYFGPGTRLLVL.

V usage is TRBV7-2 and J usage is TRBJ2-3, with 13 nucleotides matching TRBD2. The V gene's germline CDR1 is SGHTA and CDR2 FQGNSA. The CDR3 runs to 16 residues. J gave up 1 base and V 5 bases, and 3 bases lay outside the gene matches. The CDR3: CASSTTSGRGTDTQYF. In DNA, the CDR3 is TGTGCCAGCAGCACCACTAGCGGGAGGGGCACAGATACGCAGTATTTT.

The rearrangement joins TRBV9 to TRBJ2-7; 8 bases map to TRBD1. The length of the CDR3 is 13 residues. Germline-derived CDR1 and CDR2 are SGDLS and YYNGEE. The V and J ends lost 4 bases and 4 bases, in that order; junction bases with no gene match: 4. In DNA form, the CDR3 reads TGTGCCAGCAGCCTCACAGGGGGTTACGAGCAGTACTTC. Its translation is CASSLTGGYEQYF.

The DNA for the CDR3 is TGTGCCAGCAGCTTGGAAGGGGGGGCCAGGGAGACCCAGTACTTC. This encodes CASSLEGGARETQYF. The chain has TRBV7-3 and TRBJ2-5; the D gene is possibly TRBD2 (7 bases). This CDR3 contains 15 residues. Trimming cost V 3 bases and J 5 bases, with 16 bases left between them. Per the germline V gene, CDR1 is SGHTA and CDR2 is FQGTGA.

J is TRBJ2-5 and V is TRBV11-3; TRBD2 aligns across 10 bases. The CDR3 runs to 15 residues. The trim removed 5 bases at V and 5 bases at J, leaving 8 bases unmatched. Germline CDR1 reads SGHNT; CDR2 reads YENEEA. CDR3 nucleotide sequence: TGTGCCAGCAGCCATAGCGGGGGGATTTGGGAGACCCAGTACTTC. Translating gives CASSHSGGIWETQYF. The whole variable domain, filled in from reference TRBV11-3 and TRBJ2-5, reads EAGVVQSPRYKIIEKKQPVAFWCNPISGHNTLYWYLQNLGQGPELLIRYENEEAVDDSQLPKDRFSAERLKGVDSTLKIQPAELGDSAVYLCASSHSGGIWETQYFGPGTRLLVL.

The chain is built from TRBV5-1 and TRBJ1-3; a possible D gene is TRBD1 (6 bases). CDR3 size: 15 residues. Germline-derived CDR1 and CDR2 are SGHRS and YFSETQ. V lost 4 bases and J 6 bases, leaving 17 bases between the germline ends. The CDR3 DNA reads TGCGCCAGCAGCCGGGGTCAGGGGAGATTAAACACCATATATTTT. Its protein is CASSRGQGRLNTIYF.

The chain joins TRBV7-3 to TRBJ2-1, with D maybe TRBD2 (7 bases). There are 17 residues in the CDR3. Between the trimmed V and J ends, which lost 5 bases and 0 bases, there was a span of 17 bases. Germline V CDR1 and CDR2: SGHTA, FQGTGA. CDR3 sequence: CASSPTGGGGSYNEQFF. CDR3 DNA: TGTGCCAGCAGCCCCACGGGCGGGGGCGGCTCCTACAATGAGCAGTTCTTC.

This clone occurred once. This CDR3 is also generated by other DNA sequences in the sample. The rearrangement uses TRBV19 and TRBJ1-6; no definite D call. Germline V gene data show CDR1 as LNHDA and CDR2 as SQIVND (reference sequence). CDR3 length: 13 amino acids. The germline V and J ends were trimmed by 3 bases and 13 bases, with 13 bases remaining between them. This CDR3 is CASSIRSLSPLHF. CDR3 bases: TGTGCCAGTAGTATTCGGTCCCTCTCCCCCCTCCACTTT.

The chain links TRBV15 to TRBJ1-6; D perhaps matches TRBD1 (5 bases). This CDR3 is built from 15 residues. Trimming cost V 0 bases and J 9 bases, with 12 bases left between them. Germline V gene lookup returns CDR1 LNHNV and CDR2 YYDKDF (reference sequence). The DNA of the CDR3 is TGTGCCACCAGCAGAGATGGGGTTGGGGCTTCACCCCTCCACTTT. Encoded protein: CATSRDGVGASPLHF.

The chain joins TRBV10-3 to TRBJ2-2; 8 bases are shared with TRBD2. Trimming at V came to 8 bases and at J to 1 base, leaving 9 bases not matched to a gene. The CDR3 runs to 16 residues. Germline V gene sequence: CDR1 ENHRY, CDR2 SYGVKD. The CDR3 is CAIAWRAGENTGELFF. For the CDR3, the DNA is TGTGCCATCGCCTGGCGAGCGGGGGAGAACACCGGGGAGCTGTTTTTT.

Here the CDR3 DNA reads TGTGCCAGCAGCTTAGAGACTTCCAAAAAGCAGTTCTTC. Amino acid sequence: CASSLETSKKQFF. The chain combines TRBV11-2 with TRBJ2-1; no firm D call. Per germline, CDR1 SGHAT and CDR2 FQNNGV. Trimming removed 0 bases at V and 11 bases at J, with 11 bases between. This CDR3 is 13 amino acids long.